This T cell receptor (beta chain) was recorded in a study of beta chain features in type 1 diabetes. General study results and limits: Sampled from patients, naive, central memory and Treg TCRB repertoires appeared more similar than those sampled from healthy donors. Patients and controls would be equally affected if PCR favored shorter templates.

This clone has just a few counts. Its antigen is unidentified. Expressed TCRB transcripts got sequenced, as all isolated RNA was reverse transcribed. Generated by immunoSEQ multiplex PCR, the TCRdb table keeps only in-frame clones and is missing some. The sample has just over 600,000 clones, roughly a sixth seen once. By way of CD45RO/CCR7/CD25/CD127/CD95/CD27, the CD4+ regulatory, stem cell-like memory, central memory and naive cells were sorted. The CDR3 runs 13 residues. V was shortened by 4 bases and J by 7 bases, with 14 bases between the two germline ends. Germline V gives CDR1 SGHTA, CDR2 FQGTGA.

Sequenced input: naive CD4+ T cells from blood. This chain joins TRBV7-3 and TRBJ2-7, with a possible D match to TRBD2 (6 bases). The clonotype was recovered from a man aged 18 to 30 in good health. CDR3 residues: CASSSLPGGEQYF. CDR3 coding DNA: TGTGCCAGCAGCTCACTCCCCGGGGGAGAGCAGTACTTC.